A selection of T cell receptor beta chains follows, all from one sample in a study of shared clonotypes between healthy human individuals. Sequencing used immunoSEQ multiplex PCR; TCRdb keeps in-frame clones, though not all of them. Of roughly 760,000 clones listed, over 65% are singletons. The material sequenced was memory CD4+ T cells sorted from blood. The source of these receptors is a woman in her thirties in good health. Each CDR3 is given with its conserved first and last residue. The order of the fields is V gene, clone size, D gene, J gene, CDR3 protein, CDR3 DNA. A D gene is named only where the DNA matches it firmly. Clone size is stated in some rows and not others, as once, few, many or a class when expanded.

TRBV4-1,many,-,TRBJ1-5,CASSQDNNNQPQHF,TGCGCCAGCAGCCAAGATAACAACAATCAGCCCCAGCATTTT
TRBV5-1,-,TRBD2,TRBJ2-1,CASSLGSSGFNNEQFF,TGCGCCAGCAGCTTGGGGTCTAGCGGGTTCAACAATGAGCAGTTCTTC
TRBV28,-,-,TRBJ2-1,CASSWPIRSEQFF,TGTGCCAGCAGCTGGCCTATACGGAGTGAGCAGTTCTTC
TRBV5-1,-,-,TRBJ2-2,CASSYRTGSITGELFF,TGCGCCAGCAGCTATAGGACTGGGTCGATCACCGGGGAGCTGTTTTTT
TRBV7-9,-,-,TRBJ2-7,CASSPGQLSTYEQYF,TGTGCCAGCAGCCCTGGACAGCTATCGACCTACGAGCAGTACTTC
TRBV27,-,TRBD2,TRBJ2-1,CASSWEGTYNEQFF,TGTGCCAGCAGCTGGGAGGGGACCTACAATGAGCAGTTCTTC
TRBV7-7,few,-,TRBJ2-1,CASSFSGAAYNEQFF,TGTGCCAGCAGCTTTTCAGGAGCGGCTTACAATGAGCAGTTCTTC
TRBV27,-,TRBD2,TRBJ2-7,CASSTLAGGDEQYF,TGTGCCAGCAGTACTCTAGCGGGAGGGGATGAGCAGTACTTC
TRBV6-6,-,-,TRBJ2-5,CASTGGGKQETQYF,TGTGCCAGCACCGGCGGCGGGAAACAAGAGACCCAGTACTTC
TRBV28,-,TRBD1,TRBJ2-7,CASSTSGTGELVEQYF,TGTGCCAGCTCTACCTCCGGGACAGGGGAGCTCGTCGAGCAGTACTTC
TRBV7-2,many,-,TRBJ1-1,CASSHDRNTEAFF,TGTGCCAGCAGCCACGACAGGAACACTGAAGCTTTCTTT
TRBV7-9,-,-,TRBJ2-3,CASSPGSGTDTQYF,TGTGCCAGCAGTCCCGGGTCGGGCACAGATACGCAGTATTTT
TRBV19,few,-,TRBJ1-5,CAVGQTGRGNQPQHF,TGTGCCGTCGGGCAGACAGGTCGAGGCAATCAGCCCCAGCATTTT
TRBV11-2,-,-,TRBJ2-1,CASSLGGLAVYNEQFF,TGTGCCAGCAGCCTTGGGGGGCTAGCGGTCTACAATGAGCAGTTCTTC
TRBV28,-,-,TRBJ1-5,CASLSARPTSNQPQHF,TGTGCCAGCCTGAGTGCCCGACCTACTAGCAATCAGCCCCAGCATTTT
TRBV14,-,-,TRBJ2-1,CASSLTRKPQFF,TGTGCCAGCAGCCTCACTAGGAAGCCGCAGTTCTTC
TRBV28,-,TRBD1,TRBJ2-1,CASMTGGKNNEQFF,TGTGCCAGCATGACAGGGGGCAAGAACAATGAGCAGTTCTTC
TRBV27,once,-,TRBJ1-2,CASSSAGTRGPYGYTF,TGTGCCAGCAGTTCAGCCGGGACAAGGGGTCCTTATGGCTACACCTTC
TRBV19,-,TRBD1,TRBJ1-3,CASTGVISGNTIYF,TGTGCATCAACAGGGGTAATCTCTGGAAACACCATATATTTT
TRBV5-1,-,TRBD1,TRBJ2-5,CASSSGQGQETQYF,TGCGCCAGCAGCTCTGGACAGGGTCAAGAGACCCAGTACTTC
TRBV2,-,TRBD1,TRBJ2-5,CASSKGAAKETQYF,TGTGCCAGCAGTAAGGGGGCGGCTAAAGAGACCCAGTACTTC
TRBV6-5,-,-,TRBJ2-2,CASRTPGASGELFF,TGTGCCAGCAGGACACCGGGAGCCAGCGGGGAGCTGTTTTTT
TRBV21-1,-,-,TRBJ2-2,CASSRTRDSNTGELFF,TGTGCCAGCAGCAGGACCCGGGACTCAAACACCGGGGAGCTGTTTTTT
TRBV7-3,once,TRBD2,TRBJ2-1,CASSLSSLAGGYNEQFF,TGTGCCAGCAGCTTAAGCTCGCTAGCGGGGGGCTACAATGAGCAGTTCTTC
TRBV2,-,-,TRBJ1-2,CASSERSGINYGYTF,TGTGCCAGCAGTGAAAGATCCGGGATAAACTATGGCTACACCTTC
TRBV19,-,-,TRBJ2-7,CASNDVRGGSSYEQYF,TGTGCCAGCAACGACGTTCGGGGAGGTTCGTCCTACGAGCAGTACTTC
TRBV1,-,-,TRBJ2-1,CTSSQDRAAGSSYNEQFF,TGCACCAGCAGCCAAGATAGAGCGGCGGGAAGCTCCTACAATGAGCAGTTCTTC
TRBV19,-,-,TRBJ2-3,CASSIAGARTDTQYF,TGTGCCAGTAGTATAGCCGGGGCCCGCACAGATACGCAGTATTTT
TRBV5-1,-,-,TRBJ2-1,CASSLGRGVSYNEQFF,TGCGCCAGCAGCTTGGGACGGGGAGTCTCCTACAATGAGCAGTTCTTC
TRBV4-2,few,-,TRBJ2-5,CASSQDQGWETQYF,TGTGCCAGCAGCCAAGATCAGGGGTGGGAGACCCAGTACTTC
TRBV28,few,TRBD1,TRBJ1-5,CASSFTGAANQPQHF,TGTGCCAGCAGTTTTACAGGGGCGGCCAATCAGCCCCAGCATTTT
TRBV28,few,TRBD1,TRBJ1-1,CASSSPTGEAFF,TGTGCCAGCAGTTCCCCGACAGGGGAAGCTTTCTTT
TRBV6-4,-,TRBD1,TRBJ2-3,CASSKTDRDGADTQYF,TGTGCCAGCAGTAAAACCGACAGGGATGGGGCAGATACGCAGTATTTT
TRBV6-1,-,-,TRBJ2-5,CATRQQETQYF,TGTGCCACTCGACAGCAAGAGACCCAGTACTTC
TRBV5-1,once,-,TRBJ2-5,CASSLAGEPQETQYF,TGCGCCAGCAGCTTGGCTGGGGAGCCCCAAGAGACCCAGTACTTC
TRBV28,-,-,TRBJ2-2,CASSLARQAPNTGELFF,TGTGCCAGCAGTTTAGCCCGACAGGCACCGAACACCGGGGAGCTGTTTTTT
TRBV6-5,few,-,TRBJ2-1,CASSRTNNNEQFF,TGTGCCAGCAGTCGGACTAATAACAATGAGCAGTTCTTC
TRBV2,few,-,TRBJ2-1,CASSKLAALNEQFF,TGTGCCAGCAGTAAACTAGCAGCGCTTAATGAGCAGTTCTTC
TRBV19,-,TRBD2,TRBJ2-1,CASSISSGSRSYNEQFF,TGTGCCAGTAGTATTTCGAGCGGGAGCCGCTCCTACAATGAGCAGTTCTTC
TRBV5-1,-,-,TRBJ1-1,CASSLADGNTEAFF,TGCGCCAGCAGCTTGGCCGATGGGAACACTGAAGCTTTCTTT
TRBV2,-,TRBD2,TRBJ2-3,CASGQVAGVTDTQYF,TGTGCCAGCGGCCAGGTTGCGGGAGTTACAGATACGCAGTATTTT
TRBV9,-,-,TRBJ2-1,CASSVGSSGEQFF,TGTGCCAGCAGCGTAGGATCGTCGGGTGAGCAGTTCTTC
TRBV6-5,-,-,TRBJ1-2,CATNLDPGGVGSYTF,TGTGCCACCAACCTAGACCCCGGCGGGGTCGGGAGCTACACCTTC
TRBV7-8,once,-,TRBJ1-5,CASSSTENRNQPQHF,TGTGCCAGCAGCTCGACAGAAAACCGGAATCAGCCCCAGCATTTT
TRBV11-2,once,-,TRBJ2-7,CASSLDQAYSYEQYF,TGTGCCAGCAGCTTAGATCAGGCCTACAGCTACGAGCAGTACTTC
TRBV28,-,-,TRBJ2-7,CASSFPVRAAEQYF,TGTGCCAGCAGTTTTCCCGTTCGGGCTGCGGAGCAGTACTTC